This TCR beta chain stems from a study of blood T cell repertoires in COVID-19. Study summary: Collection of acute and convalescent COVID-19 samples took place in the United States, Italy and Spain. In each case, the material was cDNA or gDNA derived from T cells, B-cell-depleted T cells, or PBMCs.

In the study's own analysis: Amplification from reference gene primers served as the basis for estimated nucleated cell counts. The assay was immunoSEQ multiplex PCR, and TCRdb's table has in-frame clones only and misses some. V, J and clone size reflect that table, while D and trimming were determined from the DNA. This table has about 280,000 clones, about nine tenths appearing once. The CDR3 totals 13 residues. J was trimmed by 1 base and V by 7 bases; bases with no gene match: 6. Germline V gene sequence: CDR1 SQVTM, CDR2 ANQGSEA. This clonotype originated in a woman aged 45-65 years who had recovered from COVID-19. The V and J genes are TRBV29-1 and TRBJ2-7; TRBD1 matches 8 bases. Material: peripheral blood. The CDR3 protein is CSAGQALSYEQYF. CDR3 sequence (DNA): TGCAGCGCGGGACAGGCCCTTTCCTACGAGCAGTACTTC.